This entry lists 32 T cell receptor beta chains sequenced from one sample in a study of CD8 T cells in Susac syndrome. RNA totalling about 0.45 to 1 ug underwent reverse transcription with random hexamers. TCRdb itself ran the immunoSEQ multiplex PCR reads through MiXCR, one entry per CDR3 protein. The profile shows 150,000 to 200,000 distinct CDR3 sequences, approximately 94% of them singletons. Sequenced material: CD4+ T cells from PBMCs. These receptors came from a human donor with multiple sclerosis.

The chain uses TRBV24-1 and TRBJ2-1; TRBD2 aligns across 15 bases. The V segment lost 3 bases and the J segment 0 bases; nucleotides outside the gene matches: 5. The germline V gene has CDR1 KGHDR and CDR2 SFDVKD. There are 19 residues in the CDR3. The chain's CDR3 is CATSDPGLAGGSSYNEQFF. CDR3 coding DNA: TGTGCCACCAGTGATCCCGGACTAGCGGGAGGGAGCTCCTACAATGAGCAGTTCTTC.

The rearrangement joins TRBV18 to TRBJ2-5, with 7 bases lining up with TRBD2. The V and J ends lost 1 base and 4 bases, in that order; junction bases with no gene match: 12. This CDR3 is built from 17 residues. Per the germline V gene, CDR1 is KGHSH and CDR2 is LQKENI. CDR3 bases: TGTGCCAGCTCACCACTTGGCGGGAGCCCTCCCAGAGAGACCCAGTACTTC. It is translated as CASSPLGGSPPRETQYF.

This chain joins TRBV11-1 and TRBJ2-2; D remains ambiguous. The germline V and J ends were trimmed by 5 bases and 6 bases, with 4 bases remaining between them. Germline loops: CDR1 SGHAT, CDR2 FQDESV (reference sequence). The CDR3 is made up of 11 amino acids. This CDR3 reads CASSEAGELFF. For the CDR3, the DNA is TGTGCCAGCAGCGAGGCCGGGGAGCTGTTTTTT.

This rearrangement joins TRBV2 to TRBJ2-7; D is perhaps TRBD1 (6 bases). With 7 bases removed from V and 8 bases from J, the gap between germline ends came to 21 bases. Germline assignment: CDR1 SNHLY and CDR2 FYNNEI. The CDR3 covers 14 residues. CDR3 coding DNA: TGTGCCAGCAATCTCGGACAGTCCCTCGGCAAGCAGTACTTC. Protein: CASNLGQSLGKQYF. Full variable domain (rest looked up from reference TRBV2 and TRBJ2-7): EPEVTQTPSHQVTQMGQEVILRCVPISNHLYFYWYRQILGQKVEFLVSFYNNEISEKSEIFDDQFSVERPDGSNFTLKIRSTKLEDSAMYFCASNLGQSLGKQYFGPGTRLTVT.

J is TRBJ1-5 and V is TRBV23-1, with 7 bases that match TRBD1. TRBV23-1 is filed as an ORF, its function uncertain. The V and J ends lost 6 bases and 15 bases, in that order; junction bases with no gene match: 23. This CDR3 contains 16 residues. CDR3 DNA: TGCGCCAGCAGCCCAACCGGGACAGACACAATAATCAGTATGCATTTT. Translation gives CASSPTGTDTIISMHF.

V usage is TRBV5-1 and J usage is TRBJ2-1; D is undetermined. V lost 0 bases and J 12 bases, leaving 13 bases between the germline ends. This CDR3 is 13 amino acids long. Germline-derived CDR1 and CDR2 are SGHRS and YFSETQ. This CDR3 reads CASSLAGSQTQFF. The CDR3 bases are TGCGCCAGCAGCTTGGCTGGGTCTCAAACGCAGTTCTTC.

V gene TRBV3-1 combines with J gene TRBJ2-3; 9 nucleotides agree with TRBD2. Germline V gives CDR1 LGHDT, CDR2 YNNKEL (reference sequence). V trimming: 10 bases; J trimming: 2 bases; junction bases outside the gene matches: 4. This CDR3 region has 13 residues. In DNA form, the CDR3 reads TGTGCCATCGGCGGGAGGGACACAGATACGCAGTATTTT. Its translation: CAIGGRDTDTQYF.

This sequence joins TRBV5-1 and TRBJ1-1; a weak D match, TRBD1 (5 bases). Looked up from germline, CDR1 is SGHRS and CDR2 is YFSETQ. The CDR3 consists of 13 residues. The V end lost 0 bases, the J end lost 8 bases, and 11 bases lay between the germline ends. CDR3 DNA: TGCGCCAGCAGCTTGGGTGGGGCGATAGAAGCTTTCTTT. Its protein is CASSLGGAIEAFF.

The V gene is TRBV4-1, the J gene TRBJ2-7; D is unclear. The CDR3 consists of 16 residues. Trimming shortened V by 0 bases and J by 1 base, and 13 bases separated the two germline ends. Germline V gives CDR1 MGHRA, CDR2 YSYEKL. CDR3 protein: CASSQEGTDLSYEQYF. The CDR3 nucleotides are TGCGCCAGCAGCCAAGAAGGCACAGACTTATCCTACGAGCAGTACTTC.

This chain joins TRBV20-1 and TRBJ2-5; D is uncertain. Germline assignment: CDR1 DFQATT and CDR2 SNEGSKA (reference sequence). The CDR3 has 14 residues. V gave up 0 bases and J gave up 1 base, with 9 bases separating them. CDR3 sequence reads: CSARDILSQETQYF. Written as DNA, the CDR3 is TGCAGTGCTAGAGATATCCTGAGCCAAGAGACCCAGTACTTC.

The V call is TRBV27, the J call TRBJ1-3; the D gene is possibly TRBD1 (6 bases). Germline CDR1 is MNHEY and CDR2 is SMNVEV (reference sequence). Trimming left V 8 bases short and J 0 bases short, with 11 bases between. This CDR3 has 14 amino acids. The CDR3 region has the DNA TGTGCCAGCCGACAGGTTTCCTCTGGAAACACCATATATTTT. Its translation: CASRQVSSGNTIYF.

The V gene is TRBV11-2, the J gene TRBJ2-3, with D unresolved. The CDR3 is 11 amino acids. V was cut by 5 bases and J by 7 bases, with 7 bases left in between. Germline CDR1 reads SGHAT; CDR2 reads FQNNGV. CDR3 sequence (DNA): TGTGCCAGCAGCGCGGTTAATACGCAGTATTTT. Amino acids: CASSAVNTQYF.

This rearrangement joins TRBV6-2 or TRBV6-3 to TRBJ2-7; D is possibly TRBD2 (5 bases). V lost 3 bases to trimming and J lost 2 bases, with 11 bases between them. The germline gives CDR1 MNHEY, CDR2 SVGEGT. This CDR3 comprises 14 residues. CDR3 loop: CASSYRTRAYEQYF. CDR3 coding DNA: TGTGCCAGCAGTTATCGCACTAGGGCCTACGAGCAGTACTTC.

This clonotype was detected once. The chain recombines TRBV20-1 with TRBJ2-7; 10 nucleotides match TRBD2. CDR3 length equals 19 residues. CDR1 and CDR2 from the germline V gene are DFQATT and SNEGSKA (reference sequence). Germline trimming cut 3 bases from V and 6 bases from J; bases unmatched to any gene: 23. This CDR3 reads CSARGTGTDSTSGIPEQYF. CDR3 DNA sequence: TGCAGTGCTAGGGGCACCGGGACAGACTCCACTAGCGGGATTCCCGAGCAGTACTTC.

The gene calls are TRBV18 and TRBJ1-5; possibly TRBD1 for D (5 bases). Germline CDR1 KGHSH, CDR2 LQKENI. The V end lost 6 bases, the J end lost 7 bases, and 13 bases lay between the germline ends. The CDR3 is 13 residues long. The CDR3: CASSSGGVQPQHF. Here the CDR3 DNA reads TGTGCCAGCTCTTCGGGGGGGGTGCAGCCCCAGCATTTT.

This chain connects TRBV24-1 to TRBJ2-1, with 9 bases identical to TRBD1. The trim removed 4 bases at V and 8 bases at J, leaving 8 bases unmatched. The CDR3 has 15 residues. CDR1 KGHDR and CDR2 SFDVKD come from the germline V gene. The DNA of the CDR3 is TGTGCCACCAGTGACCCCGGACAGGGGTTCGATGAGCAGTTCTTC. This gives the protein CATSDPGQGFDEQFF.

This chain uses TRBV27 with TRBJ1-4; D unclear. V was trimmed by 0 bases and J by 0 bases, leaving 2 bases between them. This CDR3 has 14 amino acids. Germline V gene sequence: CDR1 MNHEY, CDR2 SMNVEV (reference sequence). The CDR3 region is CASSLSSTNEKLFF. CDR3 coding DNA: TGTGCCAGCAGTTTATCTTCAACTAATGAAAAACTGTTTTTT.

V gene TRBV6-5 combines with J gene TRBJ1-5, with D unresolved. The CDR3 consists of 14 residues. CDR1 and CDR2 from the germline V gene are MNHEY and SVGAGI. V lost 0 bases to trimming and J lost 5 bases, with 8 bases between them. CDR3 in DNA: TGTGCCAGCAGTTACTCAGACCAGCATCAGCCCCAGCATTTT. Translation: CASSYSDQHQPQHF.

The CDR3 DNA sequence: TGTGCCAGCAGCTTAGCCAGGACTAGCGGGAACTACGAGCAGTACTTC. Its translation is CASSLARTSGNYEQYF. The gene calls are TRBV7-2 and TRBJ2-7; 12 bases align to TRBD2. CDR1 is SGHTA and CDR2 is FQGNSA in the germline V gene. V shed 0 bases, J shed 3 bases, and the junction held 3 bases outside the gene matches. This CDR3 spans 16 amino acids. Full variable domain (outside the CDR3, taken from reference TRBV7-2 and TRBJ2-7): GAGVSQSPSNKVTEKGKDVELRCDPISGHTALYWYRQSLGQGLEFLIYFQGNSAPDKSGLPSDRFSAERTGGSVSTLTIQRTQQEDSAVYLCASSLARTSGNYEQYFGPGTRLTVT.

The gene calls are TRBV24-1 and TRBJ2-5; 7 bases align to TRBD1. The ends lost 8 bases at V and 0 bases at J; junction bases unmatched: 2. The CDR3 loop spans 13 amino acids. Germline V gene data show CDR1 as KGHDR and CDR2 as SFDVKD. CDR3 amino acids: CATTDRNQETQYF. CDR3 DNA sequence: TGTGCCACCACGGACAGGAACCAAGAGACCCAGTACTTC.

This chain links TRBV12-3 or TRBV12-4 with TRBJ1-6; D is uncertain. Between the trimmed V and J ends, which lost 3 bases and 9 bases, there was a span of 6 bases. The CDR3 extends over 12 amino acids. The DNA of the CDR3 is TGTGCCAGCAGTTTTCGGGGTTCACCCCTCCACTTT. Amino acid sequence: CASSFRGSPLHF.

This clonotype was found once. The chain links TRBV2 to TRBJ2-5, with D hard to call. The V end lost 5 bases, the J end lost 3 bases, and 16 bases lay between the germline ends. CDR3 length: 15 amino acids. Per the germline V gene, CDR1 is SNHLY and CDR2 is FYNNEI. CDR3 loop: CASSIADVREETQYF. CDR3 nucleotide sequence: TGTGCCAGCAGTATTGCTGATGTTAGAGAAGAGACCCAGTACTTC.

The V and J genes are TRBV15 and TRBJ1-1, with D hard to call. CDR3 length: 15 residues. Germline lookup yields CDR1 LNHNV and CDR2 YYDKDF (reference sequence). Trimming removed 0 bases from V and 0 bases from J, with 8 bases in between. The DNA of the CDR3 is TGTGCCACCAGCAGAGATGGCTACTTGAACACTGAAGCTTTCTTT. It is translated as CATSRDGYLNTEAFF.

This chain connects TRBV24-1 to TRBJ2-3; TRBD1 agrees at 8 bases. Germline CDR1 reads KGHDR; CDR2 reads SFDVKD. J lost 3 bases, V lost 3 bases, and 10 bases had no gene match. The CDR3 runs 17 residues. The CDR3 protein is CATSDTGQGPYTDTQYF. The CDR3 nucleotides are TGTGCCACCAGTGATACCGGACAGGGCCCGTATACAGATACGCAGTATTTT.

The chain has TRBV7-2 and TRBJ2-2; D gene uncertain. CDR1 SGHTA and CDR2 FQGNSA come from the germline V gene. The CDR3 length is 14 residues. The germline V and J ends were trimmed by 4 bases and 3 bases, with 9 bases remaining between them. DNA for the CDR3: TGTGCCAGCAGCTCGGGTTTAGACACCGGGGAGCTGTTTTTT. It encodes CASSSGLDTGELFF.

The genes are TRBV4-1 and TRBJ1-5; 7 bases are a match to TRBD1. The V segment lost 0 bases and the J segment 2 bases; nucleotides outside the gene matches: 4. The length of the CDR3 is 16 residues. Germline-derived CDR1 and CDR2 are MGHRA and YSYEKL. CDR3 coding DNA: TGCGCCAGCAGCCAAGATCTAGGGACAGGCAATCAGCCCCAGCATTTT. Its translation: CASSQDLGTGNQPQHF.

The V call is TRBV5-1, the J call TRBJ1-2; D gene ambiguous. Trimming pared 4 bases from V and 2 bases from J, leaving 6 bases between. CDR3 length: 12 amino acids. The germline V gene encodes CDR1 SGHRS and CDR2 YFSETQ. The CDR3 loop reads CASSIDNYGYTF. In nucleotides, the CDR3 is TGCGCCAGCAGCATTGACAACTATGGCTACACCTTC.

This CDR3 reads CSANDPRSSYNEQFF. CDR3 DNA: TGCAGTGCAAACGACCCCCGGAGCTCCTACAATGAGCAGTTCTTC. The chain uses TRBV20-1 and TRBJ2-1; D remains ambiguous. Trimming took off 6 bases at V and 0 bases at J, with 15 bases between the two ends. The CDR3 totals 15 residues. Germline CDR1 reads DFQATT; CDR2 reads SNEGSKA (reference sequence).

The chain links TRBV16 to TRBJ2-7; D not certain. Per germline, CDR1 KGHSY and CDR2 FQNENV. This CDR3 is 17 amino acids long. V dropped 0 bases and J dropped 2 bases, with 17 bases sitting between them. The CDR3 coding sequence is TGTGCCAGCAGCCAATCTAACGTTAGACTCGATGCCTACGAGCAGTACTTC. Translating it yields CASSQSNVRLDAYEQYF.

This rearrangement joins TRBV20-1 to TRBJ2-7; the D gene is possibly TRBD2 (5 bases). Germline CDR1 DFQATT, CDR2 SNEGSKA (reference sequence). This CDR3 region has 13 residues. Trimming removed 1 base at V and 6 bases at J, with 13 bases between. CDR3 loop: CSARGTATGEQYF. DNA for the CDR3: TGCAGTGCTAGAGGGACTGCTACGGGCGAGCAGTACTTC.

This clonotype has a handful of counts. V is TRBV3-1 and J is TRBJ2-2; D is unresolved. CDR3 size: 11 residues. Trimming shortened V by 6 bases and J by 5 bases, and 4 bases separated the two germline ends. Germline V gives CDR1 LGHDT, CDR2 YNNKEL (reference sequence). CDR3 in DNA: TGTGCCAGCAGTTTTACCGGGGAGCTGTTTTTT. Its translation is CASSFTGELFF.

CDR3 nucleotide sequence: TGTGCCTGGAGGAGGGGCTTTGACACTGAAGCTTTCTTT. This sequence encodes CAWRRGFDTEAFF. The chain combines TRBV30 with TRBJ1-1, with a tentative D call TRBD1 (5 bases). CDR1 and CDR2 from the germline V gene are GTSNPN and SVGIG (reference sequence). V was pared by 3 bases and J by 3 bases, with 11 bases between. The CDR3 has 13 residues.